These 32 T cell receptor beta chains came from one sample sequenced in a study of CD8 T cells in Susac syndrome. cDNA came from roughly 0.5 to 1 ug RNA primed by random hexamers. In TCRdb, the immunoSEQ multiplex PCR reads were re-called with MiXCR into one record per CDR3 protein. The sample lists about 140,000 distinct CDR3 sequences; nearly 95% were seen once. Source material: CD8+ T cells from PBMCs. The receptors were gathered from a human donor in good health.

V is TRBV19 and J is TRBJ1-5; D might be TRBD1 (5 bases). CDR3 length equals 17 residues. V lost 3 bases and J 0 bases, leaving 15 bases between the germline ends. The germline V gene has CDR1 LNHDA and CDR2 SQIVND (reference sequence). CDR3 sequence reads: CASSMVGDSTSNQPQHF. The CDR3 DNA is TGTGCCAGTAGTATGGTGGGGGACTCAACTAGCAATCAGCCCCAGCATTTT.

The CDR3 coding sequence is TGTGCCAGCAGTTTCGGGGGAGCCTACGAGCAGTACTTC. The encoded protein is CASSFGGAYEQYF. J is TRBJ2-7 and V is TRBV12-3 or TRBV12-4; D is perhaps TRBD2 (6 bases). V dropped 3 bases and J dropped 2 bases, with 8 bases sitting between them. CDR3 size: 13 residues.

This chain connects TRBV19 to TRBJ2-2; a possible D gene is TRBD2 (6 bases). Germline CDR1 reads LNHDA; CDR2 reads SQIVND (reference sequence). Trimming took off 10 bases at V and 6 bases at J, with 18 bases between the two ends. This CDR3 contains 14 residues. CDR3 protein: CATARLVGPGELFF. CDR3 DNA: TGTGCCACAGCCCGACTAGTAGGTCCCGGGGAGCTGTTTTTT.

The J gene is TRBJ2-6, the V gene TRBV27, with D maybe TRBD2 (5 bases). The germline gives CDR1 MNHEY, CDR2 SMNVEV (reference sequence). Between the trimmed V and J ends, which lost 5 bases and 3 bases, there was a span of 11 bases. The CDR3 is made up of 15 amino acids. The CDR3, as DNA: TGTGCCAGCAGTCCAACCCGGGATGGGGCCAACGTCCTGACTTTC. It specifies CASSPTRDGANVLTF.

The chain couples TRBV27 to TRBJ2-2, with a possible D match to TRBD1 (5 bases). CDR3 length: 15 residues. Germline assignment: CDR1 MNHEY and CDR2 SMNVEV (reference sequence). Deletions cut 4 bases from V and 0 bases from J, with 9 bases between. CDR3 residues: CASSSDTSNTGELFF. CDR3 DNA sequence: TGTGCCAGCAGTTCGGACACCTCGAACACCGGGGAGCTGTTTTTT.

The sample holds one count of this clonotype. This chain joins TRBV2 and TRBJ2-7, with 11 nucleotides matching TRBD2. The CDR3 runs 13 residues. V shed 8 bases and J 5 bases; nucleotides not matched to a gene: 5. The germline V gene encodes CDR1 SNHLY and CDR2 FYNNEI. The CDR3: CASRGTSGNEQYF. As DNA, the CDR3 is TGTGCCAGCCGAGGGACTAGCGGAAACGAGCAGTACTTC.

This rearrangement joins TRBV20-1 to TRBJ2-7; no firm D call. V lost 1 base, J lost 2 bases, and 15 bases lay in between. This CDR3 spans 15 amino acids. Germline V CDR1 and CDR2: DFQATT, SNEGSKA (reference sequence). This CDR3 is CSARGWSGDPYEQYF. CDR3 in DNA: TGCAGTGCTAGAGGATGGAGTGGGGATCCCTACGAGCAGTACTTC.

The chain uses TRBV12-3 or TRBV12-4 and TRBJ2-1, with D unresolved. Trimming pared 5 bases from V and 4 bases from J, leaving 12 bases between. CDR3 length equals 14 residues. The CDR3 is CASSPGQYYNEQFF. The DNA of the CDR3 is TGTGCCAGCAGTCCCGGCCAATATTACAATGAGCAGTTCTTC.

The chain recombines TRBV12-3 or TRBV12-4 with TRBJ2-7; the D is unclear. The CDR3 spans 13 residues. V was clipped by 6 bases and J by 1 base, with 10 bases between them. The CDR3 protein is CASSPKNSYEQYF. CDR3 in DNA: TGTGCCAGCAGCCCCAAAAATTCCTACGAGCAGTACTTC.

The chain joins TRBV29-1 to TRBJ2-1; D gene unclear. Trimming took 7 bases from V and 5 from J, leaving 6 bases between them. This CDR3 has 10 residues. Per germline, CDR1 SQVTM and CDR2 ANQGSEA. The CDR3 loop is CSAENNEQFF. Written as DNA, the CDR3 is TGCAGCGCCGAAAACAATGAGCAGTTCTTC.

The gene calls are TRBV27 and TRBJ2-3, with a possible D match to TRBD2 (5 bases). This CDR3 is 15 amino acids long. V was shortened by 3 bases and J by 3 bases, with 13 bases between the two germline ends. Germline CDR1 is MNHEY and CDR2 is SMNVEV (reference sequence). The CDR3 is CASSFTGGRTDTQYF. As DNA, the CDR3 is TGTGCCAGCAGTTTTACCGGCGGGCGGACAGATACGCAGTATTTT.

V usage is TRBV28 and J usage is TRBJ2-3, with 9 bases that match TRBD2. After removal of 7 bases from V and 5 bases from J, the junction contained 7 bases not matched to a gene. The V gene's germline CDR1 is MDHEN and CDR2 SYDVKM. The CDR3 runs 14 residues. CDR3 in DNA: TGTGCCAGCAATATAGCGGGAGTGGAAGATACGCAGTATTTT. The encoded protein is CASNIAGVEDTQYF.

V usage is TRBV6-2 or TRBV6-3 and J usage is TRBJ2-5, with 9 bases lining up with TRBD2. The CDR3 extends over 13 amino acids. Germline CDR1 and CDR2: MNHEY and SVGEGT. With V trimmed by 6 bases and J by 7 bases, 6 bases remained unmatched. CDR3: CASRRKAGGTQYF. In DNA, the CDR3 is TGTGCCAGCAGACGAAAAGCGGGAGGGACCCAGTACTTC.

This clonotype showed up just once. The rearrangement joins TRBV6-6 to TRBJ2-3, with 8 bases identical to TRBD2. The CDR3 has 15 amino acids. CDR1 is MNHNY and CDR2 is SVGAGI in the germline V gene (reference sequence). The trim removed 7 bases at V and 0 bases at J, leaving 6 bases unmatched. CDR3 nucleotides: TGTGCCAGCACAACCCTAGCGGGTAGCACAGATACGCAGTATTTT. Amino acid sequence: CASTTLAGSTDTQYF.

This chain connects TRBV25-1 to TRBJ2-7; TRBD1 matches 7 bases. CDR1 and CDR2 from the germline V gene are MGHDK and SYGVNS. With 4 bases clipped from V and 2 bases from J, the junction kept 8 bases outside the gene matches. The CDR3 sequence is 15 residues long. The CDR3 bases are TGTGCCAGCAGTGGGGTTACTACAGGGGCCTACGAGCAGTACTTC. Translated, it gives CASSGVTTGAYEQYF.

This chain uses TRBV30 with TRBJ2-7, with 8 bases matching TRBD1. V lost 2 bases and J lost 2; bases outside the gene matches: 5. CDR1 is GTSNPN and CDR2 is SVGIG in the germline V gene (reference sequence). The CDR3 totals 14 residues. The chain's CDR3 is CAWSFLQGAYEQYF. Written as DNA, the CDR3 is TGTGCCTGGAGTTTCTTACAGGGGGCCTACGAGCAGTACTTC. Supplemented by reference TRBV30 and TRBJ2-7, the full variable domain reads SQTIHQWPATLVQPVGSPLSLECTVEGTSNPNLYWYRQAAGRGLQLLFYSVGIGQISSEVPQNLSASRPQDRQFILSSKKLLLSDSGFYLCAWSFLQGAYEQYFGPGTRLTVT.

The chain recombines TRBV28 with TRBJ2-5; D is perhaps TRBD1 (5 bases). The CDR3 consists of 13 residues. V gave up 4 bases and J gave up 5 bases, with 11 bases separating them. Germline-derived CDR1 and CDR2 are MDHEN and SYDVKM. The CDR3 sequence is CASSWQGGETQYF. The CDR3, as DNA: TGTGCCAGCAGTTGGCAGGGTGGGGAGACCCAGTACTTC.

V is TRBV27 and J is TRBJ2-5; no clear D gene. Germline V CDR1 and CDR2: MNHEY, SMNVEV (reference sequence). The CDR3 contains 12 residues. V lost 5 bases and J lost 4, with 8 bases in between. This CDR3 is CASSRYGETQYF. The CDR3 nucleotides read TGTGCCAGCAGTCGATACGGAGAGACCCAGTACTTC.

The chain's CDR3 is CASSFVGGSNYGYTF. The CDR3, as DNA: TGTGCCAGCAGTTTCGTCGGCGGATCTAACTATGGCTACACCTTC. The chain joins TRBV27 to TRBJ1-2, with no clear D. The CDR3 runs 15 residues. V lost 3 bases and J 0 bases, leaving 11 bases between the germline ends. Germline loops: CDR1 MNHEY, CDR2 SMNVEV (reference sequence).

V is TRBV9 and J is TRBJ2-5, with D possibly matching TRBD2 (6 bases). V was trimmed by 0 bases and J by 1 base, leaving 10 bases between them. The CDR3 runs to 15 residues. Germline CDR1 reads SGDLS; CDR2 reads YYNGEE. CDR3 sequence: CASSVGGGTQETQYF. CDR3 nucleotide sequence: TGTGCCAGCAGCGTAGGGGGCGGGACCCAAGAGACCCAGTACTTC. Full variable domain (rest looked up from reference TRBV9 and TRBJ2-5): DSGVTQTPKHLITATGQRVTLRCSPRSGDLSVYWYQQSLDQGLQFLIQYYNGEERAKGNILERFSAQQFPDLHSELNLSSLELGDSALYFCASSVGGGTQETQYFGPGTRLLVL.

The V gene is TRBV4-3, the J gene TRBJ2-5; TRBD2 aligns across 9 bases. Germline CDR1 reads LGHNA; CDR2 reads YSLEER. V lost 4 bases, J lost 5 bases, and 8 bases stayed unmatched. The CDR3 consists of 15 residues. The CDR3 region has the DNA TGCGCCAGCAGCCGAGGTAGCGGGAGTGGGGAGACCCAGTACTTC. Its protein product is CASSRGSGSGETQYF.

The chain links TRBV5-6 to TRBJ1-5; D remains unclear. V shed 3 bases and J shed 2 bases, with 9 bases lying between them. The CDR3 covers 14 residues. Germline V lookup: CDR1 SGHDT, CDR2 YYEEEE. The CDR3, as DNA: TGTGCCAGCAGCTACTCCACGGGCAATCAGCCCCAGCATTTT. Amino acid sequence: CASSYSTGNQPQHF.

The CDR3, as DNA: TGTGCCAGCAGTTTATCGACTAGCGGGAACGAGCAGTACTTC. Its translation is CASSLSTSGNEQYF. The V and J genes are TRBV27 and TRBJ2-7, with 11 nucleotides matching TRBD2. Germline CDR1 reads MNHEY; CDR2 reads SMNVEV (reference sequence). The CDR3 covers 14 residues. After removal of 0 bases from V and 5 bases from J, the junction contained 0 bases not matched to a gene.

The V call is TRBV28, the J call TRBJ1-2; D is ambiguous. The germline V gene encodes CDR1 MDHEN and CDR2 SYDVKM. Trimming cost V 3 bases and J 7 bases, with 6 bases left between them. The CDR3 covers 11 residues. The CDR3 reads CASSLESGYTF. CDR3 coding DNA: TGTGCCAGCAGTTTGGAGTCTGGCTACACCTTC.

This chain joins TRBV23-1 and TRBJ2-7; the D is unclear. TRBV23-1 carries the ORF label, with uncertain function. Trimming shortened V by 2 bases and J by 7 bases, and 6 bases separated the two germline ends. This CDR3 is built from 11 residues. CDR3 coding DNA: TGCGCCAGCAGTCAACCTAAGGAGCAGTACTTC. Amino acid sequence: CASSQPKEQYF.

Written as DNA, the CDR3 is TGCAGCGTGAGCCCAGGGGAAATGGCGGGAGGCGATACGCAGTATTTT. Encoded protein: CSVSPGEMAGGDTQYF. The chain has TRBV29-1 and TRBJ2-3, with 8 bases that match TRBD2. V lost 6 bases, J lost 6 bases, and 17 bases stayed unmatched. CDR3 size: 16 residues. Germline V lookup: CDR1 SQVTM, CDR2 ANQGSEA.

The chain joins TRBV29-1 to TRBJ1-2; D is ambiguous. V lost 4 bases and J 6 bases, leaving 9 bases between the germline ends. Germline assignment: CDR1 SQVTM and CDR2 ANQGSEA. The CDR3 has 11 amino acids. The CDR3 spells CSVVSGDGYTF. CDR3 coding DNA: TGCAGCGTTGTGAGTGGGGATGGCTACACCTTC.

V is TRBV6-2 or TRBV6-3 and J is TRBJ2-1; TRBD1 is a possible D gene (6 bases). Germline lookup yields CDR1 MNHEY and CDR2 SVGEGT. This CDR3 has 17 residues. The germline V and J ends were trimmed by 0 bases and 0 bases, with 12 bases remaining between them. CDR3 DNA: TGTGCCAGCAGTTACTCGGCAGGGGCTAACTCCTACAATGAGCAGTTCTTC. Translated, it gives CASSYSAGANSYNEQFF.

The chain has TRBV27 and TRBJ2-7, with D possibly TRBD2 on 6 matching bases. The germline V gene has CDR1 MNHEY and CDR2 SMNVEV (reference sequence). The V end lost 6 bases, the J end lost 5 bases, and 17 bases lay between the germline ends. The CDR3 runs to 14 residues. CDR3 in amino acids: CASSRARRENEQYF. The CDR3 bases are TGTGCCAGCAGCAGGGCGAGACGGGAGAACGAGCAGTACTTC.

The rearrangement uses TRBV13 and TRBJ2-3, with D hard to call. The CDR3 extends over 14 amino acids. Trimming pared 3 bases from V and 1 base from J, leaving 8 bases between. The germline gives CDR1 PRHDT, CDR2 FYEKMQ (reference sequence). This CDR3 reads CASSLTRRTDTQYF. The CDR3 DNA sequence: TGTGCCAGCAGCTTGACCCGCCGCACAGATACGCAGTATTTT.

This sequence joins TRBV20-1 and TRBJ1-1; D may be TRBD1 (5 bases). This CDR3 spans 15 amino acids. Trimming removed 5 bases from V and 2 bases from J, with 18 bases in between. Germline V gene lookup returns CDR1 DFQATT and CDR2 SNEGSKA (reference sequence). The CDR3 region has the DNA TGCAGTGCTGAAATACAGGACCTCCTAAACACTGAAGCTTTCTTT. As protein: CSAEIQDLLNTEAFF.

The rearrangement links TRBV29-1 to TRBJ1-2; unclear D gene. The CDR3 runs to 11 residues. CDR1 and CDR2 from the germline V gene are SQVTM and ANQGSEA. With 6 bases removed from V and 5 bases from J, the gap between germline ends came to 10 bases. The CDR3 DNA follows: TGCAGCGTAGGATCGCCTTATGGCTACACCTTC. It yields the protein CSVGSPYGYTF.